Given below is one T cell receptor beta chain in context. Its cognate antigen is unknown. The sample comes from a study of monozygotic twins with inflammatory bowel disease. Findings of the study overall: Evidence failed to back one strong IBD-linked signal or clonotype.

TCRdb reanalyzed the 5' RACE reads and collapses them to one entry per CDR3 protein, without DNA. The listing records some 160,000 distinct CDR3 sequences. Germline V CDR1 and CDR2: LNHNV, YYDKDF (reference sequence). The CDR3 covers 13 residues. Each donor gave about 2.7 ml of peripheral blood. The sequence was collected from a human donor with ulcerative colitis or Crohn's disease, or a healthy co-twin of an affected twin (not recorded which). The rearrangement uses TRBV15 and TRBJ2-1. Sequenced input: blood. The CDR3 protein is CATSREPVNEQFF. Full variable domain (remainder filled in from reference TRBV15 and TRBJ2-1): DAMVIQNPRYQVTQFGKPVTLSCSQTLNHNVMYWYQQKSSQAPKLLFHYYDKDFNNEADTPDNFQSRRPNTSFCFLDIRSPGLGDTAMYLCATSREPVNEQFFGPGTRLTVL.